This T cell receptor (beta chain) was documented in a study of beta chain features in type 1 diabetes. Reverse transcribing all isolated RNA meant expressed TCRB transcripts were sequenced. The assay was immunoSEQ multiplex PCR, and TCRdb's table has in-frame clones only and misses some. The sample has about 180,000 clones, less than 9.5% seen once; the top ten hold around 0.9%. This clone was seen repeatedly, ten times or more. Antigen unknown. With 2 bases removed from V and 8 bases from J, the gap between germline ends came to 9 bases. The CDR3 covers 12 residues. Per the germline V gene, CDR1 is GTSNPN and CDR2 is SVGIG (reference sequence). Findings and caveats of the study: Shorter TCRB CDR3s, moderately but significantly so, were found in Type 1 diabetes patients in all four CD4+ subsets. Any HLA-type effect on TCRB rearrangement remained unresolved here.

The TCR was taken from a woman aged 40 to 49 with type 1 diabetes. The sequenced sample consisted of central memory CD4+ T cells from blood. This chain uses TRBV30 with TRBJ2-2; D is possibly TRBD1 (6 bases). CDR3 residues: CAWSQGWGELFF. In DNA form, the CDR3 reads TGTGCCTGGAGTCAGGGGTGGGGGGAGCTGTTTTTT.